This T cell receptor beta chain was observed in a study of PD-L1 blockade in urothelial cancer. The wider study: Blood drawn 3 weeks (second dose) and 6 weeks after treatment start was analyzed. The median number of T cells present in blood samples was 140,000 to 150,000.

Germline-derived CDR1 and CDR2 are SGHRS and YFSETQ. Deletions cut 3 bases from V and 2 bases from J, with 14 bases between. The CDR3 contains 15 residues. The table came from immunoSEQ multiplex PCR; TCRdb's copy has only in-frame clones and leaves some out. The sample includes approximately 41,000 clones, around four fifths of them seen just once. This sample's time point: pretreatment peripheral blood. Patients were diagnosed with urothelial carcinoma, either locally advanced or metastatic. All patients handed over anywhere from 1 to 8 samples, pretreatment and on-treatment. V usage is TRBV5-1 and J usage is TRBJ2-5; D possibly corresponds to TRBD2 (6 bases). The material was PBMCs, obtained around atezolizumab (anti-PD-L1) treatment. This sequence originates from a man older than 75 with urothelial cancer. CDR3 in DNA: TGCGCCAGCAGCTCCGGGACTGCCGGTCAAGAGACCCAGTACTTC. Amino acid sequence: CASSSGTAGQETQYF.